A single sample is the source of the 2 T cell receptor beta chains below, sequenced in a study of blood T cells in healthy people across ages. A second PCR, run for about 7 to 11 cycles, used a sample-barcoded 5' primer plus a J-beta primer mix. One entry per CDR3 protein, called by TCRdb with MiXCR from the 5' RACE reads. The sample lists roughly 730,000 distinct CDR3 sequences; roughly 56% were seen once. Sequences were obtained from blood. The receptors come from a man in his forties or fifties in good health.

DNA of the CDR3: TGTGCCAGCAGACAGGGCCTAGCGGGGGGCACAGATACGCAGTATTTT. Translating it yields CASRQGLAGGTDTQYF. The rearrangement uses TRBV3-1 and TRBJ2-3; 10 bases match TRBD2. The CDR3 is 16 amino acids. The germline gives CDR1 LGHDT, CDR2 YNNKEL (reference sequence). After removal of 6 bases from V and 1 base from J, the junction contained 7 bases not matched to a gene.

The chain employs TRBV20-1 and TRBJ2-5; 8 bases fit TRBD2. The CDR3 is made up of 13 amino acids. After removal of 5 bases from V and 11 bases from J, the junction contained 13 bases not matched to a gene. Germline CDR1 and CDR2: DFQATT and SNEGSKA (reference sequence). The CDR3 DNA follows: TGCAGTGCTCCGGGGGGGCCCTACAATGAGCAGTACTTC. Protein product: CSAPGGPYNEQYF.